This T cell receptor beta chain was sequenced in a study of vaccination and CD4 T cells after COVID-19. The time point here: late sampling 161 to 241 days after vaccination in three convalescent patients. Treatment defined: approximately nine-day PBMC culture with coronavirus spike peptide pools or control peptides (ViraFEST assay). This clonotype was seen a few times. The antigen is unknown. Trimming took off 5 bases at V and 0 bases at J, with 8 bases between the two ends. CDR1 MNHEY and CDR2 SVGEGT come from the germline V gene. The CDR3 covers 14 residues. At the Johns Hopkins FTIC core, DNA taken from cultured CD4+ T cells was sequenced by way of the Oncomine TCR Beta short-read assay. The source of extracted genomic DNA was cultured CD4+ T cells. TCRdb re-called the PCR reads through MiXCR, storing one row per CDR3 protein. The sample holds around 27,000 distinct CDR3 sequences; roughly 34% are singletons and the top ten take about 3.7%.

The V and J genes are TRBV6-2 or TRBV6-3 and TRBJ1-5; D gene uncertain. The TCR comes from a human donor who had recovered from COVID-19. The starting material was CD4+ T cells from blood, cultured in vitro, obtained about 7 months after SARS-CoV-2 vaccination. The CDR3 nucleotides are TGTGCCAGCAGTCGCCCGGGTAGCAATCAGCCCCAGCATTTT. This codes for CASSRPGSNQPQHF.